This TCR beta chain was sequenced in a study of CD8+ T cells in alopecia areata. Study at large: Patients given treatment had severity scored by the percentage of scalp area affected.

Noted treatment: oral pan-JAK inhibitor, 5-10 mg twice daily. Germline values: CDR1 SGHTA, CDR2 FQGTGA. The CDR3 covers 14 residues. V was cut by 1 base and J by 0 bases, with 5 bases left in between. cDNA reverse transcribed from extracted RNA served as the sequencing template. Produced via immunoSEQ multiplex PCR; TCRdb's table is partial and in-frame only. The table has roughly 200,000 clones, approximately 40% seen once. The V gene is TRBV7-3, the J gene TRBJ2-3; D gene unclear. This clonotype was sampled from a human donor with alopecia areata. The material was CD4+ T cells sorted from blood, obtained at roughly week 36, from a patient treated with tofacitinib. CDR3 sequence reads: CASSLNPSTDTQYF. The CDR3 DNA reads as TGTGCCAGCAGCTTAAATCCCAGCACAGATACGCAGTATTTT.